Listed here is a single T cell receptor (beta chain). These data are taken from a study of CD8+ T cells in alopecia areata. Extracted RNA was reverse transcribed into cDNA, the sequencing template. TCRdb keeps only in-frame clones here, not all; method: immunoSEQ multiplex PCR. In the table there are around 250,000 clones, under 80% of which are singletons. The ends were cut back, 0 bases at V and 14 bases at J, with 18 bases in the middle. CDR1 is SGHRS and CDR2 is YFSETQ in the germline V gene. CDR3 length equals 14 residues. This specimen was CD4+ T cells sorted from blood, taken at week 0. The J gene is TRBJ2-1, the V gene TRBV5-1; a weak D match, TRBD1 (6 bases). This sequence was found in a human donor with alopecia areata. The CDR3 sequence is CASSLEPGALSKFF. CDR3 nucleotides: TGCGCCAGCAGCTTGGAGCCAGGGGCGCTCAGCAAGTTCTTC.